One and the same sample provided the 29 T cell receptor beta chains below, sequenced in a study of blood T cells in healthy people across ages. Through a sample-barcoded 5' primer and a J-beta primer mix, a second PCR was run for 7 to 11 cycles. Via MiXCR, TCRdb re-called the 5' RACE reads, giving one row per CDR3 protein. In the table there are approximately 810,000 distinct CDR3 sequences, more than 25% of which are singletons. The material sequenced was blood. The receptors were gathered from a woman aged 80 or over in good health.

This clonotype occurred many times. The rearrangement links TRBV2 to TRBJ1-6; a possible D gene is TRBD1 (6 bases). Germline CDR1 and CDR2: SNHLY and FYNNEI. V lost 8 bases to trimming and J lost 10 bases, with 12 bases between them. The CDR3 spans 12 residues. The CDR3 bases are TGTGCCAGCCTTAGGGGGGTCTCACCCCTCCACTTT. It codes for CASLRGVSPLHF.

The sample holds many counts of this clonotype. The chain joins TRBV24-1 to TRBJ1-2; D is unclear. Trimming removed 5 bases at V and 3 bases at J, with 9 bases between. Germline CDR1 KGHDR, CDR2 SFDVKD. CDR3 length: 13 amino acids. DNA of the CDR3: TGTGCCACCAGTGGGGTGGGTGACTATGGCTACACCTTC. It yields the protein CATSGVGDYGYTF.

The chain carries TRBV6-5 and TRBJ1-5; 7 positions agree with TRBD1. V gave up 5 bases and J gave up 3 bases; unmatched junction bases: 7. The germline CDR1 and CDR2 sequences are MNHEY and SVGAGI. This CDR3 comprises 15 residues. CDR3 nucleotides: TGTGCCAGCAGTCGATCGGGACAGCACAATCAGCCCCAGCATTTT. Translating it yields CASSRSGQHNQPQHF.

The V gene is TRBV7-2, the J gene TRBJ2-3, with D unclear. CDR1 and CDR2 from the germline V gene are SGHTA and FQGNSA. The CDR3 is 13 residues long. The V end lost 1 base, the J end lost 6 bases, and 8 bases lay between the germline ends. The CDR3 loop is CASSLEQIDTQYF. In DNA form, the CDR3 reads TGTGCCAGCAGCTTAGAACAAATCGATACGCAGTATTTT.

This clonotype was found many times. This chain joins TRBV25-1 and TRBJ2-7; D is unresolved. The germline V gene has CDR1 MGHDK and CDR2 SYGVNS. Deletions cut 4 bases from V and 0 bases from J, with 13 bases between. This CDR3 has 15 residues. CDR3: CASSAPDPRSYEQYF. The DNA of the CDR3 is TGTGCCAGCAGTGCCCCGGACCCACGCTCCTACGAGCAGTACTTC.

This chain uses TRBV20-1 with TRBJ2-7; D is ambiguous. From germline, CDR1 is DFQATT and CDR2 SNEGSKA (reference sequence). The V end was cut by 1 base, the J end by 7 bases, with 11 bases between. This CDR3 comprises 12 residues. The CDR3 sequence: CSARVVIDEQYF. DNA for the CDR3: TGCAGTGCTAGAGTGGTAATCGATGAGCAGTACTTC.

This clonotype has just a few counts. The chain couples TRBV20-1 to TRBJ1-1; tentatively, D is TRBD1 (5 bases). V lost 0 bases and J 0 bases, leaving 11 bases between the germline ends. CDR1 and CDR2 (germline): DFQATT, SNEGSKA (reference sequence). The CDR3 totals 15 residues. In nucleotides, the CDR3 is TGCAGTGCTAGAGATGGGGCGGGAGTGAACACTGAAGCTTTCTTT. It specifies CSARDGAGVNTEAFF.

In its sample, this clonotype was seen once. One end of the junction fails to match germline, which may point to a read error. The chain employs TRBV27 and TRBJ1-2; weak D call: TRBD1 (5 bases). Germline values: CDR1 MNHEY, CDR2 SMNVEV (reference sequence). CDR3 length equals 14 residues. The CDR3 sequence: CVSSLSGLKGGYTF. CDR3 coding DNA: TGTGTCAGCAGTTTATCAGGGCTAAAAGGGGGCTACACCTTC.

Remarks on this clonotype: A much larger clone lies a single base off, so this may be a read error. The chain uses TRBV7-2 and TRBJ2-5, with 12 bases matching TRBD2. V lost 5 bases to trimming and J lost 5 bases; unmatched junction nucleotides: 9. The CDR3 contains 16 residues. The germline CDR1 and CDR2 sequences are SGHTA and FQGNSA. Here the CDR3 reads CASSKASGGASETQYF. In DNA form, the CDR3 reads TGTGCCAGCAGCAAGGCTAGCGGGGGGGCCTCGGAGACCCAGTACTTC.

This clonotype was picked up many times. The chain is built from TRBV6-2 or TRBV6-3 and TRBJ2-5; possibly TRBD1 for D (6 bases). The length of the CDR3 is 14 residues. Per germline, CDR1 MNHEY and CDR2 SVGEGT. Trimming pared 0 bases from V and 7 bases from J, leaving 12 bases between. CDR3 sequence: CASSYSGTTGTQYF. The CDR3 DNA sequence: TGTGCCAGCAGTTACTCTGGGACAACGGGGACCCAGTACTTC.

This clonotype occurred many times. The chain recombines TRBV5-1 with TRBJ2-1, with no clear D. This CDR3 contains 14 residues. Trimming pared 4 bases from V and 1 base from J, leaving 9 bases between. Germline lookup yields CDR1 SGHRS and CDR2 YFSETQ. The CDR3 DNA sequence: TGCGCCAGCAGCAGGGATTATTCCTACAATGAGCAGTTCTTC. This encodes CASSRDYSYNEQFF. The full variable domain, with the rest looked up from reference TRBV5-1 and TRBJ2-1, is KAGVTQTPRYLIKTRGQQVTLSCSPISGHRSVSWYQQTPGQGLQFLFEYFSETQRNKGNFPGRFSGRQFSNSRSEMNVSTLELGDSALYLCASSRDYSYNEQFFGPGTRLTVL.

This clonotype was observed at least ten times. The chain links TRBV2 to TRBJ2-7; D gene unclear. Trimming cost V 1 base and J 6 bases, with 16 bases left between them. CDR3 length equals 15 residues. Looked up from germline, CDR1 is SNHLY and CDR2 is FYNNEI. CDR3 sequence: CASSEDRQLPPEQYF. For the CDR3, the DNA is TGTGCCAGCAGTGAAGATCGGCAGTTACCACCCGAGCAGTACTTC.

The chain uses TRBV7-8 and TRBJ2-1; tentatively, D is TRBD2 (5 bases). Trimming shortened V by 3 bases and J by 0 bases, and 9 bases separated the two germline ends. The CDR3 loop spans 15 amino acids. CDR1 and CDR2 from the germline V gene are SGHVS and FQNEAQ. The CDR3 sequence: CASSLSLASYNEQFF. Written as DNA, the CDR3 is TGTGCCAGCAGCTTGAGCCTAGCCTCCTACAATGAGCAGTTCTTC.

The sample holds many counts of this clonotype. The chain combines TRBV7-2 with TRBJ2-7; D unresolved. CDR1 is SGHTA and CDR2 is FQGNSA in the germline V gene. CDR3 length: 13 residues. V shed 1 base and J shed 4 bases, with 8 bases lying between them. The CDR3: CASSLELGYEQYF. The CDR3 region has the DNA TGTGCCAGCAGCTTAGAGTTGGGGTACGAGCAGTACTTC.

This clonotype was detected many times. The CDR3 DNA follows: TGTGCCAGCAGCCCGGGACTGGGGAGGGAGCAGTACTTC. Amino acids: CASSPGLGREQYF. The chain recombines TRBV6-5 with TRBJ2-7, with a possible D match to TRBD2 (6 bases). The V end lost 6 bases, the J end lost 7 bases, and 16 bases lay between the germline ends. The V gene's germline CDR1 is MNHEY and CDR2 SVGAGI. The CDR3 spans 13 residues.

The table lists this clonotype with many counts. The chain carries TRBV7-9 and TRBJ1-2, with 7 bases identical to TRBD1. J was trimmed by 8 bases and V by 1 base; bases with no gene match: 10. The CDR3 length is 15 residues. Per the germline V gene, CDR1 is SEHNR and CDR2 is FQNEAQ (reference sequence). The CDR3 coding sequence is TGTGCCAGCAGCTTAGTTACCCCAACAGGGGAAGGCTACACCTTC. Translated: CASSLVTPTGEGYTF.

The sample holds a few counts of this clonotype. Here the CDR3 DNA reads TGTGCTAGTGGACCCCGTCCCCGATTCCCCTACAATGAGCAGTTCTTC. The encoded protein is CASGPRPRFPYNEQFF. This chain uses TRBV12-5 with TRBJ2-1, with D uncertain. Per germline, CDR1 LGHNT and CDR2 FRNRAP. The CDR3 has 16 amino acids. Trimming stripped 6 bases from V and 2 bases from J, with 17 bases between.

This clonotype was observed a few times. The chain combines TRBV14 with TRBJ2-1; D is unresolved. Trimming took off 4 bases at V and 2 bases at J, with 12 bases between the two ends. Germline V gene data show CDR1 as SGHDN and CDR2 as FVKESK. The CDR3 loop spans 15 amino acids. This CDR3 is CASSPSNGPYNEQFF. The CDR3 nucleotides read TGTGCCAGCAGCCCCTCGAACGGTCCCTACAATGAGCAGTTCTTC.

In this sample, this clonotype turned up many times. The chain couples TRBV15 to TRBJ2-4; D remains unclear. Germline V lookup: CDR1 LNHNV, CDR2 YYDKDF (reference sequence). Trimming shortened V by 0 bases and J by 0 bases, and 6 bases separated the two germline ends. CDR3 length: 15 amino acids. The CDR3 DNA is TGTGCCACCAGCAGAGATATCCTAGCCAAAAACATTCAGTACTTC. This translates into CATSRDILAKNIQYF.

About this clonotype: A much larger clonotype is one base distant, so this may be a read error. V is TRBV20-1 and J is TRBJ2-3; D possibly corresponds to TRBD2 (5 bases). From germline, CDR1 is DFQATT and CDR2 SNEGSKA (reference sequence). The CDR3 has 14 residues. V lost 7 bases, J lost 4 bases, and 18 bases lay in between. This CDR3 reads CSVASRRSADTQYF. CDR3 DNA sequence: TGCAGTGTGGCGAGCAGGAGGAGCGCAGATACGCAGTATTTT.

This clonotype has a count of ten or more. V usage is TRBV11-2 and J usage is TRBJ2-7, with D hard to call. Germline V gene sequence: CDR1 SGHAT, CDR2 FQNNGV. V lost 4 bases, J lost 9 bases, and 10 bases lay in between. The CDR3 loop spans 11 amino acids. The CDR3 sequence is CASSSPQRQYF. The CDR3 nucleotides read TGTGCCAGCAGCTCGCCCCAAAGGCAGTACTTC.

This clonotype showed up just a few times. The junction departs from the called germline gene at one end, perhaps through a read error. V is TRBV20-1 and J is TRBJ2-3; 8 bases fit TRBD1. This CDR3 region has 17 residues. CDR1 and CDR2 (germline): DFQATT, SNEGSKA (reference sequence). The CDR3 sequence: CSASTLRRGQGTDTRYF. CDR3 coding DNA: TGCAGTGCTAGCACCCTCCGAAGAGGACAGGGCACAGATACGCGGTATTTT.

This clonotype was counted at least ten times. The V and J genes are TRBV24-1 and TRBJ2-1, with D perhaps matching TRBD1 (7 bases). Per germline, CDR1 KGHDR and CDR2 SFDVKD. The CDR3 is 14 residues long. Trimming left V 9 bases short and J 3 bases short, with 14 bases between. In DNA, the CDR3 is TGTGCCACCGGGGGGACAGCTAACTACAATGAGCAGTTCTTC. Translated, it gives CATGGTANYNEQFF.

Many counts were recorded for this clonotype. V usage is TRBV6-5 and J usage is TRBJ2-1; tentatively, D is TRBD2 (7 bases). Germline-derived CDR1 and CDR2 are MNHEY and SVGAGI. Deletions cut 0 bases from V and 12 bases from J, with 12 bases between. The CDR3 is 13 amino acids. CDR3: CASSYSSRGGQFF. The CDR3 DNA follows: TGTGCCAGCAGTTACTCGTCGAGGGGGGGGCAGTTCTTC.

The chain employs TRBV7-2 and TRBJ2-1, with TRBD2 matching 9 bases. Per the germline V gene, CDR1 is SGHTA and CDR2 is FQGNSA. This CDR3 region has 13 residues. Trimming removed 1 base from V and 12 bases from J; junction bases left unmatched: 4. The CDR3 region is CASSLEERGVQFF. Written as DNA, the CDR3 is TGTGCCAGCAGCTTAGAAGAGCGGGGGGTGCAGTTCTTC.

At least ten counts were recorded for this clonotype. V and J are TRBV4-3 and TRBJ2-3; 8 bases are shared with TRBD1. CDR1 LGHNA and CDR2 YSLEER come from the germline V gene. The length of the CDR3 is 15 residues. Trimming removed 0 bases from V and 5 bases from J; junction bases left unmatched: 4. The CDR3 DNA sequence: TGCGCCAGCAGCCAAGATCGGACAGGGCGAGATACGCAGTATTTT. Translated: CASSQDRTGRDTQYF.

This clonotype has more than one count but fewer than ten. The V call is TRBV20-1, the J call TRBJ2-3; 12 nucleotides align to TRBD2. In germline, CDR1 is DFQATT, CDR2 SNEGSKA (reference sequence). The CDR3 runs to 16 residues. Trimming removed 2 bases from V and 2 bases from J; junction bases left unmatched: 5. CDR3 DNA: TGCAGTGCTAGACTAGCGGGGGGGCCACTCACAGATACGCAGTATTTT. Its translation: CSARLAGGPLTDTQYF.

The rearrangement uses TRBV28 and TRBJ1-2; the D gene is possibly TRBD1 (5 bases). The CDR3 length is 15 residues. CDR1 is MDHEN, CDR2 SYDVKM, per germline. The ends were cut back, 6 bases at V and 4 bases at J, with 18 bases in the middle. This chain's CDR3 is CASSRPGTETYGYTF. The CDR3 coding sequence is TGTGCCAGCAGCCGACCCGGGACGGAAACCTATGGCTACACCTTC.

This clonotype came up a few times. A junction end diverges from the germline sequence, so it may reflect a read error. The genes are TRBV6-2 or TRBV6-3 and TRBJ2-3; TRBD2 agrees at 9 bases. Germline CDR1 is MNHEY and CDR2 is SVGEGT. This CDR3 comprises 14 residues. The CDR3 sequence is CAGRIAGGTDTQYF. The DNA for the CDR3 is TGTGCCGGCAGGATAGCGGGGGGCACAGATACGCAGTATTTT.